The 23 T cell receptor beta chains given below trace back to one sample, sequenced in a study of blood T cell repertoires in COVID-19 (dated by TCRdb to 2018 to 2020). The method behind the library was the immunoSEQ multiplex PCR assay. TCRdb re-hosts the immuneACCESS table, in-frame sequences only. Its copies lack some clones; in the studies checked, an unresolved V gene accounts for under half of them, and the cause for the rest is not known. This sample comprises 20,000 to 30,000 clones, nearly 90% of them detected only once. About 11% of the sample lies in the top ten. What was sequenced was peripheral blood. The source is a man in his sixties or seventies with acute or convalescent COVID-19.

The chain has TRBV29-1 and TRBJ2-1; D perhaps matches TRBD1 (6 bases). V was clipped by 3 bases and J by 7 bases, with 13 bases between them. This CDR3 is built from 13 residues. Germline V gives CDR1 SQVTM, CDR2 ANQGSEA. DNA for the CDR3: TGCAGCGTTGAGGGACAAAAAGGGAATGAGCAGTTCTTC. It encodes CSVEGQKGNEQFF.

The chain recombines TRBV11-2 with TRBJ2-1, with 7 bases matching TRBD2. CDR1 is SGHAT and CDR2 is FQNNGV in the germline V gene. The CDR3 is 16 amino acids. Germline trimming cut 4 bases from V and 5 bases from J; bases unmatched to any gene: 11. The CDR3 DNA follows: TGTGCCAGCAGCTGGAACGCCGGGACTACCCACAATGAGCAGTTCTTC. Its translation is CASSWNAGTTHNEQFF.

This rearrangement joins TRBV10-3 to TRBJ1-2; D is perhaps TRBD1 (6 bases). Trimming shortened V by 10 bases and J by 10 bases, and 16 bases separated the two germline ends. Germline V CDR1 and CDR2: ENHRY, SYGVKD. The CDR3 is 11 amino acids. The CDR3 is CANLGGGAYTF. The CDR3 bases are TGTGCCAATCTTGGTGGGGGGGCCTACACCTTC.

The chain has TRBV5-5 and TRBJ2-7; 9 nucleotides align to TRBD1. This CDR3 contains 13 residues. CDR1 and CDR2 from the germline V gene are SGHKS and YYEKEE (reference sequence). Losses at the gene ends were 3 bases for V and 4 bases for J; bases not matched to a gene: 2. CDR3 protein: CASSWGQGYEQYF. CDR3 DNA sequence: TGTGCCAGCAGCTGGGGACAGGGTTACGAGCAGTACTTC.

The chain has TRBV18 and TRBJ1-1; maybe TRBD1 (5 bases). V lost 2 bases to trimming and J lost 2 bases, with 12 bases between them. The V gene's germline CDR1 is KGHSH and CDR2 LQKENI. The CDR3 covers 15 residues. This chain's CDR3 is CASSPSGGFNTEAFF. CDR3 bases: TGTGCCAGCTCACCATCGGGGGGGTTCAACACTGAAGCTTTCTTT.

The gene calls are TRBV7-2 and TRBJ1-1, with TRBD1 as a possible D gene (5 bases). This CDR3 is 15 amino acids long. V was cut by 6 bases and J by 6 bases, with 20 bases left in between. Germline CDR1 reads SGHTA; CDR2 reads FQGNSA. CDR3 sequence (DNA): TGTGCCAGCAGACCCCGGGCCTCAGGGAATCCTGAAGCTTTCTTT. This codes for CASRPRASGNPEAFF.

This rearrangement joins TRBV5-6 to TRBJ2-7, with 13 bases that match TRBD2. The CDR3 has 16 amino acids. Germline V lookup: CDR1 SGHDT, CDR2 YYEEEE. Losses at the gene ends were 4 bases for V and 5 bases for J; bases not matched to a gene: 9. For the CDR3, the DNA is TGTGCCAGCAGCGTAGGACTAGCGGGAGTTAATAACGAGCAGTACTTC. Residues: CASSVGLAGVNNEQYF.

The chain links TRBV4-3 to TRBJ1-3, with unresolved D. The CDR3 is 15 residues long. Germline CDR1 and CDR2: LGHNA and YSLEER. Trimming took 3 bases from V and 0 from J, leaving 9 bases between them. The CDR3 DNA reads as TGCGCCAGCAGCCAGGATCGGGTCTCTGGAAACACCATATATTTT. Translating gives CASSQDRVSGNTIYF.

V gene TRBV24-1 combines with J gene TRBJ2-1; 10 bases line up with TRBD2. V gave up 3 bases and J gave up 3 bases; unmatched junction bases: 7. Per germline, CDR1 KGHDR and CDR2 SFDVKD. The CDR3 is 17 amino acids. CDR3 sequence: CATSDGVGTSDYNEQFF. The CDR3 bases are TGTGCCACCAGTGATGGGGTCGGGACTAGCGACTACAATGAGCAGTTCTTC.

This chain connects TRBV29-1 to TRBJ2-1; maybe TRBD1 (5 bases). This CDR3 has 15 amino acids. Trimming took off 0 bases at V and 2 bases at J, with 11 bases between the two ends. The germline V gene encodes CDR1 SQVTM and CDR2 ANQGSEA. CDR3: CSVEDRMTAYNEQFF. CDR3 DNA: TGCAGCGTTGAAGACCGGATGACAGCCTACAATGAGCAGTTCTTC.

The gene calls are TRBV5-6 and TRBJ1-2, with D hard to call. Germline values: CDR1 SGHDT, CDR2 YYEEEE. CDR3 length: 14 residues. Trimming removed 0 bases at V and 5 bases at J, with 11 bases between. The CDR3 coding sequence is TGTGCCAGCAGCTTGGTGAGCGAGGTTTATGGCTACACCTTC. Its protein product is CASSLVSEVYGYTF.

The V gene is TRBV11-2, the J gene TRBJ2-4; tentatively, D is TRBD2 (6 bases). Germline V gene lookup returns CDR1 SGHAT and CDR2 FQNNGV. V lost 5 bases to trimming and J lost 4 bases, with 12 bases between them. The CDR3 loop spans 14 amino acids. The CDR3 DNA follows: TGTGCCAGCAGCCAACGGGAGAGGAAAAACATTCAGTACTTC. This translates into CASSQRERKNIQYF.

This clone was seen a single time. The chain uses TRBV19 and TRBJ1-2; 9 bases line up with TRBD1. This CDR3 is built from 18 residues. V was clipped by 5 bases and J by 0 bases; unmatched bases: 13. Germline CDR1 LNHDA, CDR2 SQIVND (reference sequence). The CDR3 is CASSSIRTGEGPNYGYTF. The CDR3 DNA is TGTGCCAGTAGTTCGATTCGGACAGGGGAGGGCCCTAACTATGGCTACACCTTC. The full variable domain, completed using reference TRBV19 and TRBJ1-2, is DGGITQSPKYLFRKEGQNVTLSCEQNLNHDAMYWYRQDPGQGLRLIYYSQIVNDFQKGDIAEGYSVSREKKESFPLTVTSAQKNPTAFYLCASSSIRTGEGPNYGYTFGSGTRLTVV.

This clone was seen more than once but under ten times. The CDR3 nucleotides read TGTGCCAGCTCACCAGCAGATGAGACCCAGTACTTC. Its protein is CASSPADETQYF. The chain couples TRBV18 to TRBJ2-5; the D is unclear. The CDR3 is 12 residues long. Trimming removed 2 bases from V and 5 bases from J, with 6 bases in between. Germline loops: CDR1 KGHSH, CDR2 LQKENI.

This clone occurred once. The V gene is TRBV18, the J gene TRBJ1-2, with a possible D match to TRBD1 (5 bases). V shed 3 bases and J shed 6 bases, with 11 bases lying between them. Germline V gives CDR1 KGHSH, CDR2 LQKENI. The CDR3 is 13 amino acids. The CDR3 loop is CASSPQTVDGYTF. CDR3 coding DNA: TGTGCCAGCTCACCCCAGACAGTGGATGGCTACACCTTC.

This chain links TRBV21-1 with TRBJ1-2; the listed D gene, TRBD1, was not tested against the DNA. TRBV21-1 counts as a pseudogene. The CDR3 runs to 16 residues. CDR3 bases: TGTGCCAGCAGCAAAGGTAAGGGGGCGCTTGACTATGGCTACACCTTC. Translation: CASSKGKGALDYGYTF.

The chain links TRBV5-1 to TRBJ1-3; maybe TRBD1 (5 bases). The CDR3 extends over 15 amino acids. Germline CDR1 is SGHRS and CDR2 is YFSETQ. Trimming left V 0 bases short and J 6 bases short, with 13 bases between. In nucleotides, the CDR3 is TGCGCCAGCAGCTTGGTCGGAGGGACCGAAAACACCATATATTTT. Encoded protein: CASSLVGGTENTIYF.

The genes are TRBV5-1 and TRBJ2-7, with 7 bases lining up with TRBD2. The CDR3 runs to 14 residues. Losses at the gene ends were 4 bases for V and 4 bases for J; bases not matched to a gene: 8. CDR1 is SGHRS and CDR2 is YFSETQ in the germline V gene. CDR3 residues: CASSTLTSSYEQYF. The CDR3 DNA reads as TGCGCCAGCAGCACCCTGACTAGCTCGTACGAGCAGTACTTC.

The rearrangement links TRBV29-1 to TRBJ1-2; a weak D match, TRBD1 (6 bases). From germline, CDR1 is SQVTM and CDR2 ANQGSEA. V lost 6 bases and J 3 bases, leaving 14 bases between the germline ends. The CDR3 is made up of 13 amino acids. CDR3 nucleotide sequence: TGCAGCGTCCCAACAGGGTCGGACTATGGCTACACCTTC. This codes for CSVPTGSDYGYTF.

This clone was observed a few times. CDR3 nucleotide sequence: TGTGCCAGCAGCCCCCTTAGCACCGGGGAGCTGTTTTTT. Amino acid sequence: CASSPLSTGELFF. This chain uses TRBV7-3 with TRBJ2-2; D remains ambiguous. This CDR3 region has 13 residues. The V end lost 5 bases, the J end lost 4 bases, and 8 bases lay between the germline ends. Germline V gene sequence: CDR1 SGHTA, CDR2 FQGTGA.

The V gene is TRBV7-9, the J gene TRBJ1-1; 8 nucleotides line up with TRBD1. The length of the CDR3 is 14 residues. The trim removed 5 bases at V and 3 bases at J, leaving 5 bases unmatched. The V gene's germline CDR1 is SEHNR and CDR2 FQNEAQ (reference sequence). The CDR3 sequence is CASSATGAHTEAFF. The CDR3 DNA sequence: TGTGCCAGCAGCGCGACAGGGGCGCACACTGAAGCTTTCTTT. The complete variable domain, with remaining parts taken from reference TRBV7-9 and TRBJ1-1, reads DTGVSQNPRHKITKRGQNVTFRCDPISEHNRLYWYRQTLGQGPEFLTYFQNEAQLEKSRLLSDRFSAERPKGSFSTLEIQRTEQGDSAMYLCASSATGAHTEAFFGQGTRLTVV.

The chain is built from TRBV10-3 and TRBJ2-5; D unclear. CDR1 and CDR2 from the germline V gene are ENHRY and SYGVKD. V lost 0 bases and J 2 bases, leaving 10 bases between the germline ends. The CDR3 totals 15 residues. The CDR3 region has the DNA TGTGCCATCAGTGAGTCGATGGGCCTACAAGAGACCCAGTACTTC. Its protein product is CAISESMGLQETQYF.

This chain links TRBV7-2 with TRBJ2-5; D gene ambiguous. The length of the CDR3 is 11 residues. Germline assignment: CDR1 SGHTA and CDR2 FQGNSA. V lost 5 bases to trimming and J lost 5 bases, with 6 bases between them. CDR3 nucleotide sequence: TGTGCCAGCAGCCCGAGGGAGACCCAGTACTTC. Amino acids: CASSPRETQYF.